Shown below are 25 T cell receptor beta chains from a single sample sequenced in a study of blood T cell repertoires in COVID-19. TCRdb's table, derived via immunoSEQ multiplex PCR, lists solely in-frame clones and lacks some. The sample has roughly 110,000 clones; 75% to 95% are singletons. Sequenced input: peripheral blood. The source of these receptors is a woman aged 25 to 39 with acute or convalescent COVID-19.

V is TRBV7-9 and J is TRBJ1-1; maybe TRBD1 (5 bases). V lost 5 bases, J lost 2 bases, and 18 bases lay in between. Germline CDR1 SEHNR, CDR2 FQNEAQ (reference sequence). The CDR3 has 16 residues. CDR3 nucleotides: TGTGCCAGCAGCCAACCGGGGGAGAAGGGTAACACTGAAGCTTTCTTT. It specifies CASSQPGEKGNTEAFF.

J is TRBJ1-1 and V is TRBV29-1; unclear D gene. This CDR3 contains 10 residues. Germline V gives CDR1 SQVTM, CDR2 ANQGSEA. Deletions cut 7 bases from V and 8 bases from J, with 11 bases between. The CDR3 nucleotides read TGCAGCGCCGGCGGGAGGGAAGCTTTCTTT. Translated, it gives CSAGGREAFF.

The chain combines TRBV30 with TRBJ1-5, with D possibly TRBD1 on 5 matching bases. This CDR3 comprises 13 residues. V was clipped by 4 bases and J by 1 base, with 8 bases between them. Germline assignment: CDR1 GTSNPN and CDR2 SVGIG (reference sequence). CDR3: CAWKGASNQPQHF. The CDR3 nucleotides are TGTGCCTGGAAAGGGGCGAGCAATCAGCCCCAGCATTTT.

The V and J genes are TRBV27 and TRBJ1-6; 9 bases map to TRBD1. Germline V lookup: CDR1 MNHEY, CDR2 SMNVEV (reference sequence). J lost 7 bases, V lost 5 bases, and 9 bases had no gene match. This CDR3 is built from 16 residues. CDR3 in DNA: TGTGCCAGCAGTGACGCCACTGGACAGGGGAATTCACCCCTCCACTTT. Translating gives CASSDATGQGNSPLHF.

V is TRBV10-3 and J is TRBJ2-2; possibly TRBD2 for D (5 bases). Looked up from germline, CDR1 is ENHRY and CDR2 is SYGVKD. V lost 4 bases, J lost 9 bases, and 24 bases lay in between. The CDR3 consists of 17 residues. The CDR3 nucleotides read TGTGCCATCAGTGGCGTCAGTAGCATAACTGAGGGAAGGGAGCTGTTTTTT. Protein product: CAISGVSSITEGRELFF.

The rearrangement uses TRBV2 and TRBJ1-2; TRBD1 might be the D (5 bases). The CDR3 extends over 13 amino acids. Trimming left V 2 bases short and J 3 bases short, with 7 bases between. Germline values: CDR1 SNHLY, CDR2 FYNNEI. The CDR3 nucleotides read TGTGCCAGCAGTGAATGGGGGGACTATGGCTACACCTTC. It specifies CASSEWGDYGYTF. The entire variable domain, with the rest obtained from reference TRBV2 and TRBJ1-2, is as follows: EPEVTQTPSHQVTQMGQEVILRCVPISNHLYFYWYRQILGQKVEFLVSFYNNEISEKSEIFDDQFSVERPDGSNFTLKIRSTKLEDSAMYFCASSEWGDYGYTFGSGTRLTVV.

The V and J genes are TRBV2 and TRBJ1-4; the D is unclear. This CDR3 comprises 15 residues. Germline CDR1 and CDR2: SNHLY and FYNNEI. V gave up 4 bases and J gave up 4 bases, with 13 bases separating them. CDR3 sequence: CASSGLRVLNEKLFF. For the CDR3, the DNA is TGTGCCAGCAGTGGACTCCGGGTCCTTAATGAAAAACTGTTTTTT.

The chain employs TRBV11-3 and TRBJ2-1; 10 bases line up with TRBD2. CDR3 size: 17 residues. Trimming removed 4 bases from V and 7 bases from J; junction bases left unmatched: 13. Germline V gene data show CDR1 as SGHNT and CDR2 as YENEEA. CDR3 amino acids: CASSSYTLAGRSNEQFF. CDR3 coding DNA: TGTGCCAGCAGCTCGTATACACTAGCGGGACGTAGTAATGAGCAGTTCTTC. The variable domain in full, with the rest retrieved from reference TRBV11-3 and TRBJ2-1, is EAGVVQSPRYKIIEKKQPVAFWCNPISGHNTLYWYLQNLGQGPELLIRYENEEAVDDSQLPKDRFSAERLKGVDSTLKIQPAELGDSAVYLCASSSYTLAGRSNEQFFGPGTRLTVL.

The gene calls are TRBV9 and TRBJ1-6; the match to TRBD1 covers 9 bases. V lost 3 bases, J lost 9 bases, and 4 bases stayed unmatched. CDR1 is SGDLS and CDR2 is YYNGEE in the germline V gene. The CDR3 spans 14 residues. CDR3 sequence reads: CASSAGQGGSPLHF. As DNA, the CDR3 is TGTGCCAGCAGCGCGGGACAGGGAGGTTCACCCCTCCACTTT.

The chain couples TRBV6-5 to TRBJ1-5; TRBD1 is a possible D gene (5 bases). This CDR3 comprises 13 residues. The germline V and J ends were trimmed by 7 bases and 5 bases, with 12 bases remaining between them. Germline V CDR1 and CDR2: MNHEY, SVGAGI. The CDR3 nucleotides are TGTGCCAGCATCCAGGGTAATGATCAGCCCCAGCATTTT. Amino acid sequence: CASIQGNDQPQHF.

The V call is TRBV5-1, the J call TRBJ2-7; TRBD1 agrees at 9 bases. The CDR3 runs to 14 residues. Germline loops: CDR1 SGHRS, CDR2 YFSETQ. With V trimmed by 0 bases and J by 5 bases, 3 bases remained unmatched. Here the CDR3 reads CASSLGQGGDEQYF. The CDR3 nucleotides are TGCGCCAGCAGCTTGGGACAGGGGGGCGACGAGCAGTACTTC.

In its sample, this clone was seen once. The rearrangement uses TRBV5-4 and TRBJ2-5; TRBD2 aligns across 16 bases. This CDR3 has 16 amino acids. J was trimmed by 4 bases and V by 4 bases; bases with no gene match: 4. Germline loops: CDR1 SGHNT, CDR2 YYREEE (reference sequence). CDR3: CASSMGLAGGIETQYF. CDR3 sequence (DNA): TGTGCCAGCAGCATGGGACTAGCGGGAGGGATAGAGACCCAGTACTTC.

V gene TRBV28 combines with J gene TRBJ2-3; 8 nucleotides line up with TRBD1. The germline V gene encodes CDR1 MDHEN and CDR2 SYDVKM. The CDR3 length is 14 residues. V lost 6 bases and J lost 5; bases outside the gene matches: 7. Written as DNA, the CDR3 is TGTGCCAGCAGCAGACAGGGGAGTTTAGATACGCAGTATTTT. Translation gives CASSRQGSLDTQYF.

As DNA, the CDR3 is TGTGCCAGTAGTGCCGAACCCCAGGCTCGGCAAAATCAGCCCCAGCATTTT. Translation gives CASSAEPQARQNQPQHF. The chain has TRBV19 and TRBJ1-5; unclear D gene. The CDR3 spans 17 residues. The germline gives CDR1 LNHDA, CDR2 SQIVND (reference sequence). The V gene lost 5 bases and the J gene lost 4 bases, with 21 bases spanning the gap.

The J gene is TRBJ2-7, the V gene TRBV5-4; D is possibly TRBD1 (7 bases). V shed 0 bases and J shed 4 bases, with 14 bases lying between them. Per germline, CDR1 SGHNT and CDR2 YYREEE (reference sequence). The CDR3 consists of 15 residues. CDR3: CASSLARAGGYEQYF. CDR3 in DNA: TGTGCCAGCAGCTTGGCACGGGCAGGGGGGTACGAGCAGTACTTC.

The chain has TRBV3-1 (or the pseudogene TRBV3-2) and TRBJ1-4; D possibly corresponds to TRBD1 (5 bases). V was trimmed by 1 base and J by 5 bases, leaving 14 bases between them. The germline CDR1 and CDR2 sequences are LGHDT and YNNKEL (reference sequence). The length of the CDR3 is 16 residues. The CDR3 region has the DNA TGTGCCAGCAGCCAAGGTCGTCTGGGACTAAATGAAAAACTGTTTTTT. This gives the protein CASSQGRLGLNEKLFF.

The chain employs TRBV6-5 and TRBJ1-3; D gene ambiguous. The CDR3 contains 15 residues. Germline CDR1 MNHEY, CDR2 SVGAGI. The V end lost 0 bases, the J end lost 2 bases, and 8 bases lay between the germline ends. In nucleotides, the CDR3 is TGTGCCAGCAGTTACTCCGAAGCCGCTGGAAACACCATATATTTT. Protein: CASSYSEAAGNTIYF.

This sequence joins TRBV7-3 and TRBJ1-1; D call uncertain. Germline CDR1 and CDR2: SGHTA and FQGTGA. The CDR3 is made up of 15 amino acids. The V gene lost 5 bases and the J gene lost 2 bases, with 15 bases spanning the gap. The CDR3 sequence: CASSALGGLNTEAFF. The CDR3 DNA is TGTGCCAGCAGCGCCCTCGGAGGACTTAACACTGAAGCTTTCTTT.

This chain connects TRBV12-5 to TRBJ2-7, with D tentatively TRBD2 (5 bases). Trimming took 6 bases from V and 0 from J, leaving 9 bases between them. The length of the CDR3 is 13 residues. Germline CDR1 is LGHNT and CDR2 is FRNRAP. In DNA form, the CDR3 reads TGTGCTAGTGGGCCCCGGGGCTCCTACGAGCAGTACTTC. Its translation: CASGPRGSYEQYF.

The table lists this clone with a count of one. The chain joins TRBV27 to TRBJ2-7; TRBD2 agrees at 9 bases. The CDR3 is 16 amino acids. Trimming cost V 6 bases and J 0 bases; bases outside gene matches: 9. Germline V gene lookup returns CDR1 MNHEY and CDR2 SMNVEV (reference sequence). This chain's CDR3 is CASRGLSGGLSYEQYF. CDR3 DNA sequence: TGTGCCAGCAGGGGGCTTAGCGGGGGCCTCTCCTACGAGCAGTACTTC.

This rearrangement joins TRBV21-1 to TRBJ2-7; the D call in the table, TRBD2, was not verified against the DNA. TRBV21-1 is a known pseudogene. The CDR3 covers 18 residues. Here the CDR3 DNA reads TGTGCCAGCAACCTGGGGGTAGCGGGAGAAAAGGAAAACTACGAGCAGTACTTC. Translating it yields CASNLGVAGEKENYEQYF.

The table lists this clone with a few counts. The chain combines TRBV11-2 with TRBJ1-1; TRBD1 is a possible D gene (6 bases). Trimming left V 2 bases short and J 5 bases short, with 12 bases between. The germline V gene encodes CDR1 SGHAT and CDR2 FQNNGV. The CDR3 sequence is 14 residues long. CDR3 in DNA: TGTGCCAGCAGCTTACAGGGGTCGGGAACTGAAGCTTTCTTT. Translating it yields CASSLQGSGTEAFF.

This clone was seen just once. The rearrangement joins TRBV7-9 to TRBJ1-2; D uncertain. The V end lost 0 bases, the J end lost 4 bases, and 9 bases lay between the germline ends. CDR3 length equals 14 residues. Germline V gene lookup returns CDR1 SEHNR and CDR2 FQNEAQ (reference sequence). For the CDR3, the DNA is TGTGCCAGCAGCTTAGCCGAGAGGTTCTATGGCTACACCTTC. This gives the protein CASSLAERFYGYTF.

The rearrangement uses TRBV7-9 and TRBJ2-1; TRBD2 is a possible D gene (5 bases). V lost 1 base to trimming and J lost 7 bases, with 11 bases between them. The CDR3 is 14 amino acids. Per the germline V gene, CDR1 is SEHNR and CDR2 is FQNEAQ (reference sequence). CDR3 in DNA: TGTGCCAGCAGCTTAGATGCCGGCGGGAATGAGCAGTTCTTC. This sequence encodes CASSLDAGGNEQFF. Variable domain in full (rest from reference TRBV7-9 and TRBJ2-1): DTGVSQNPRHKITKRGQNVTFRCDPISEHNRLYWYRQTLGQGPEFLTYFQNEAQLEKSRLLSDRFSAERPKGSFSTLEIQRTEQGDSAMYLCASSLDAGGNEQFFGPGTRLTVL.

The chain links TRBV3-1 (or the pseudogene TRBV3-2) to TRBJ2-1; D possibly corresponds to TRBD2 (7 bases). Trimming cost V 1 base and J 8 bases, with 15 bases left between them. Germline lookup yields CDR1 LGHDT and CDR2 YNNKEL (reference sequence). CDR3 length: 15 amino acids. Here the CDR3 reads CASSQGRGGWDEQFF. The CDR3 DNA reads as TGTGCCAGCAGCCAAGGCCGCGGGGGCTGGGATGAGCAGTTCTTC.